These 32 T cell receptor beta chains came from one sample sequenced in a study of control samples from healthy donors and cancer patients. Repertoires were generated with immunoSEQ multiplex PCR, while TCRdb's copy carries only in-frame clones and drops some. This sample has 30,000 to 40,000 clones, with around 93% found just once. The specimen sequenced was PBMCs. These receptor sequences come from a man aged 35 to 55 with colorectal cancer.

DNA of the CDR3: TGTGCCAGCAGCTTGGCTCGGGGGTCGGACACCGGGGAGCTGTTTTTT. Amino acids: CASSLARGSDTGELFF. The V and J genes are TRBV5-4 and TRBJ2-2, with D possibly matching TRBD2 (6 bases). The germline V gene has CDR1 SGHNT and CDR2 YYREEE (reference sequence). The V gene lost 0 bases and the J gene lost 3 bases, with 12 bases spanning the gap. This CDR3 spans 16 amino acids.

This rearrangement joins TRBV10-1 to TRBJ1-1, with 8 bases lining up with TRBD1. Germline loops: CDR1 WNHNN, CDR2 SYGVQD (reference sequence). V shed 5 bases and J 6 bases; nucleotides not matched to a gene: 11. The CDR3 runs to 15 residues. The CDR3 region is CASSRQGASNAEAFF. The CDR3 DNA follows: TGCGCCAGCAGTCGGCAGGGGGCTTCCAACGCTGAAGCTTTCTTT.

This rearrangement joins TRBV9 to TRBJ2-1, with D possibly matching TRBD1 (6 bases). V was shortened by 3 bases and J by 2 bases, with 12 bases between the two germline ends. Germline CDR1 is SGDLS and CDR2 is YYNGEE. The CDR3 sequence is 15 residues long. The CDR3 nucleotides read TGTGCCAGCAGCGGATCAGGGGTAACCTACAATGAGCAGTTCTTC. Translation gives CASSGSGVTYNEQFF.

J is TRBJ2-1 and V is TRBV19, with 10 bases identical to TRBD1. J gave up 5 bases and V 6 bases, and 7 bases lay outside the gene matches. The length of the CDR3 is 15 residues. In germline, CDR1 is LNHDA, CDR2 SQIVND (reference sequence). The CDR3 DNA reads TGTGCCAGTAGAACCGGGACAGGGGTTGACAATGAGCAGTTCTTC. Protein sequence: CASRTGTGVDNEQFF.

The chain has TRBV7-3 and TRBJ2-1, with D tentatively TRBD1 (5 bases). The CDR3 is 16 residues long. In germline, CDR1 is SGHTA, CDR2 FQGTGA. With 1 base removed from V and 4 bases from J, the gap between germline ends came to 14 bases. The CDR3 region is CASSLMGPTVYNEQFF. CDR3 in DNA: TGTGCCAGCAGCTTAATGGGGCCGACAGTTTACAATGAGCAGTTCTTC.

Here the CDR3 DNA reads TGCAGCGTTGACCTTGACGGGGATACGCAGTATTTT. This sequence encodes CSVDLDGDTQYF. The chain couples TRBV29-1 to TRBJ2-3; no reliable D call. This CDR3 contains 12 residues. V was trimmed by 3 bases and J by 6 bases, leaving 10 bases between them. CDR1 is SQVTM and CDR2 is ANQGSEA in the germline V gene.

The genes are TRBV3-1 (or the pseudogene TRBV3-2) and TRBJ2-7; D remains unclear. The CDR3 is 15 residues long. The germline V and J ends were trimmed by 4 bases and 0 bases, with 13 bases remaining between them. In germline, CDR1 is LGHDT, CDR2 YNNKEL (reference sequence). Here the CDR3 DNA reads TGTGCCAGCAGCCGCGAGGTAGCTAGCTCCTACGAGCAGTACTTC. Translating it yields CASSREVASSYEQYF.

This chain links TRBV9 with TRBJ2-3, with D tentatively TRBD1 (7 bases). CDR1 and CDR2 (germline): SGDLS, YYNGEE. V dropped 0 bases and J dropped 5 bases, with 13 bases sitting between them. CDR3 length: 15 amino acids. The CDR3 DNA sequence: TGTGCCAGCAGCGTAGGTAGACAGGGAGGAGATACGCAGTATTTT. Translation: CASSVGRQGGDTQYF.

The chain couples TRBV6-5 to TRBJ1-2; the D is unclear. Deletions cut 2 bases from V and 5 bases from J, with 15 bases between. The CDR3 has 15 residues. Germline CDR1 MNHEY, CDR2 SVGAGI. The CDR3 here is CASSYEMGGRYGYTF. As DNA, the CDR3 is TGTGCCAGCAGTTACGAGATGGGTGGCCGATATGGCTACACCTTC.

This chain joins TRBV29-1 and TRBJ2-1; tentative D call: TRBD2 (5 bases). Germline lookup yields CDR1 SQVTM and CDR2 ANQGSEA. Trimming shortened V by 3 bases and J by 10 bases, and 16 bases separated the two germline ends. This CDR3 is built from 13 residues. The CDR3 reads CSVDTSGSGEQFF. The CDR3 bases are TGCAGCGTTGATACTAGTGGGAGTGGAGAGCAGTTCTTC.

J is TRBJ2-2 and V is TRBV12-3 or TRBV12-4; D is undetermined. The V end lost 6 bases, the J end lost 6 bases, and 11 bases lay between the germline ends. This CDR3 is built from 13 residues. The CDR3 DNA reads TGTGCCAGCAGACGATCCGGATCCGGGGAGCTGTTTTTT. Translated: CASRRSGSGELFF.

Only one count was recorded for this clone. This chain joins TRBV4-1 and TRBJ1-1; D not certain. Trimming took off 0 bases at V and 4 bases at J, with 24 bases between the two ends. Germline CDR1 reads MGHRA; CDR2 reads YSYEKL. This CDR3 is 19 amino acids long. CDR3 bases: TGCGCCAGCAGCCAAGATCCGTTAACCCCGGTGACCTCGAGCACTGAAGCTTTCTTT. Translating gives CASSQDPLTPVTSSTEAFF.

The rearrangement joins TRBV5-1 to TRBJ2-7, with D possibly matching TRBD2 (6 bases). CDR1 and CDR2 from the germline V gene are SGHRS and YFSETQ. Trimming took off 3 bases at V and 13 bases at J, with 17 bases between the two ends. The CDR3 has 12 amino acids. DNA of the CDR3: TGCGCCAGCAGCTGGGGAGGTGACAGCCTTTACTTC. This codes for CASSWGGDSLYF.

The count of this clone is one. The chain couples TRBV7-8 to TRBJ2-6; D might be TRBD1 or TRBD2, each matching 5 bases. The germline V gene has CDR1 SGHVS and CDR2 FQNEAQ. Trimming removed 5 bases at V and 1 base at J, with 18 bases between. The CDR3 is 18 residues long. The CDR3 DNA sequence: TGTGCCAGCAGCCGACGGGACCCAGGAAGATCTGGGGCCAACGTCCTGACTTTC. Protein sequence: CASSRRDPGRSGANVLTF.

For the CDR3, the DNA is TGCGCCAGCAGCCCCCGGGACAGTCTTCAAGAGACCCAGTACTTC. It yields the protein CASSPRDSLQETQYF. This sequence joins TRBV5-1 and TRBJ2-5; TRBD1 matches 7 bases. Germline CDR1 and CDR2: SGHRS and YFSETQ. The CDR3 has 15 residues. The junction had 8 bases not matched to a gene; V was cut back by 4 bases and J by 2 bases.

CDR3 amino acids: CASSSGFYTGELFF. CDR3 bases: TGTGCCAGTAGTTCGGGCTTTTACACCGGGGAGCTGTTTTTT. V and J are TRBV19 and TRBJ2-2; the D is unclear. This CDR3 is built from 14 residues. V was cut by 5 bases and J by 3 bases, with 10 bases left in between. From germline, CDR1 is LNHDA and CDR2 SQIVND (reference sequence).

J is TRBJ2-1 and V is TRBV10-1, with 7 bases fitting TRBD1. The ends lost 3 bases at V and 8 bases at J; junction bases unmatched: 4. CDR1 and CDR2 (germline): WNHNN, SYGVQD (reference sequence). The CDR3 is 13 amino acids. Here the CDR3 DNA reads TGCGCCAGCAGTGACAGGGGGATGGATGAGCAGTTCTTC. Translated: CASSDRGMDEQFF.

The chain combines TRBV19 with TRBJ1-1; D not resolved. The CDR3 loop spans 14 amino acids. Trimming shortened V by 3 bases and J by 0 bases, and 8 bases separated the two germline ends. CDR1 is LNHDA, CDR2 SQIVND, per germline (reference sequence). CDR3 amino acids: CASSIQHMNTEAFF. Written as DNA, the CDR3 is TGTGCCAGTAGTATCCAGCACATGAACACTGAAGCTTTCTTT. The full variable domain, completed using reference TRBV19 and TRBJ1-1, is DGGITQSPKYLFRKEGQNVTLSCEQNLNHDAMYWYRQDPGQGLRLIYYSQIVNDFQKGDIAEGYSVSREKKESFPLTVTSAQKNPTAFYLCASSIQHMNTEAFFGQGTRLTVV.

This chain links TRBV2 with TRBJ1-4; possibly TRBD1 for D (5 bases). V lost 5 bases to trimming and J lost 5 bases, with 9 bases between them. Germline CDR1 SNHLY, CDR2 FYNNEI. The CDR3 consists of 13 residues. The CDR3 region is CASSRGPNEKLFF. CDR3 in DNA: TGTGCCAGCAGTAGGGGACCGAATGAAAAACTGTTTTTT. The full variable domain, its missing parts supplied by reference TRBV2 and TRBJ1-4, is EPEVTQTPSHQVTQMGQEVILRCVPISNHLYFYWYRQILGQKVEFLVSFYNNEISEKSEIFDDQFSVERPDGSNFTLKIRSTKLEDSAMYFCASSRGPNEKLFFGSGTQLSVL.

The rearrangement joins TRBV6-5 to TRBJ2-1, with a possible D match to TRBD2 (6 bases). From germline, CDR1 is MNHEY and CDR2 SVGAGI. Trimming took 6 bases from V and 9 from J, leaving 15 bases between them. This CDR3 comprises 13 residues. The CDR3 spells CASRIMTRSEQFF. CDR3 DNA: TGTGCCAGCAGAATAATGACTAGGAGTGAGCAGTTCTTC.

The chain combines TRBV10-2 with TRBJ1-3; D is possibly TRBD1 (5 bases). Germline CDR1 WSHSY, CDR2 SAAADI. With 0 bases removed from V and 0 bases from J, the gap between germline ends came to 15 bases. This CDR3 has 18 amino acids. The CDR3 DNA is TGCGCCAGCAGTGAGTCTGGATCAGGGTCCAACTCTGGAAACACCATATATTTT. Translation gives CASSESGSGSNSGNTIYF.

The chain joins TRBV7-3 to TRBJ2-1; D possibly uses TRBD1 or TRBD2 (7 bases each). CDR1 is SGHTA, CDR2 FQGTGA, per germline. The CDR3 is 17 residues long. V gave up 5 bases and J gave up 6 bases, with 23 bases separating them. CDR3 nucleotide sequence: TGTGCCAGCAGCAGAGGAGGGGGCGGGGGCGTAGGCAATGAGCAGTTCTTC. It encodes CASSRGGGGGVGNEQFF.

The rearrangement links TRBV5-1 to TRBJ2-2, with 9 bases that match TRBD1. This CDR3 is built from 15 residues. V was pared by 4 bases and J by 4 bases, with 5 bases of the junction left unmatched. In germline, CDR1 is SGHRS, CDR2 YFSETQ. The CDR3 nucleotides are TGCGCCAGCAGCCCCGGACAGGGGTCCACCGGGGAGCTGTTTTTT. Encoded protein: CASSPGQGSTGELFF.

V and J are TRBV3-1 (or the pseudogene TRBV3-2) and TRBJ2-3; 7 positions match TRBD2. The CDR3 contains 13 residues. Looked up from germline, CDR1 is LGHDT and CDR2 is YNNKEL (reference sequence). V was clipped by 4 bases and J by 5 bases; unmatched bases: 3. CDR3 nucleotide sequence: TGTGCCAGCAGCCGGCTAGCGGTAGATACGCAGTATTTT. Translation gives CASSRLAVDTQYF.

CDR3 DNA sequence: TGTGCCAGCAGTCTTTCGTCCAGATCCTATGGCTACACCTTC. Translating it yields CASSLSSRSYGYTF. This rearrangement joins TRBV6-2 or TRBV6-3 to TRBJ1-2; the D is unclear. V gave up 5 bases and J gave up 4 bases, with 14 bases separating them. Per germline, CDR1 MNHEY and CDR2 SVGEGT. CDR3 size: 14 residues.

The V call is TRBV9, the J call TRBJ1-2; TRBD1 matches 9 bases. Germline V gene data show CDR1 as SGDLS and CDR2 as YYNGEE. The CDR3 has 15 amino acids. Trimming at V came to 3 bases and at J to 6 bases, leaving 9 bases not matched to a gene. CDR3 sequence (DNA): TGTGCCAGCAGCGGATTAAACAGGGGGCGCGATGGCTACACCTTC. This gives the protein CASSGLNRGRDGYTF. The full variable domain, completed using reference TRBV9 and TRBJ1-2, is DSGVTQTPKHLITATGQRVTLRCSPRSGDLSVYWYQQSLDQGLQFLIQYYNGEERAKGNILERFSAQQFPDLHSELNLSSLELGDSALYFCASSGLNRGRDGYTFGSGTRLTVV.

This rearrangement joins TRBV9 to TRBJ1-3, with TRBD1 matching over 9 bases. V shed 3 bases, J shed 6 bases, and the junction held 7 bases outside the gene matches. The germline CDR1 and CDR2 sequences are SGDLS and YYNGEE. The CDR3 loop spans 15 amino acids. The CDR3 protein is CASSARDRDINTIYF. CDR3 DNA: TGTGCCAGCAGCGCCCGGGACAGGGATATAAACACCATATATTTT.

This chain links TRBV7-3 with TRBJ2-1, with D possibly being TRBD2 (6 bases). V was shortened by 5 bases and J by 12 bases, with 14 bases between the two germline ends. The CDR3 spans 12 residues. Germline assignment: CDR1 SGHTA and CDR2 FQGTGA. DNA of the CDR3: TGTGCCAGCAGCCCGGACTCCGGGGGGCAGTTCTTC. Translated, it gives CASSPDSGGQFF.

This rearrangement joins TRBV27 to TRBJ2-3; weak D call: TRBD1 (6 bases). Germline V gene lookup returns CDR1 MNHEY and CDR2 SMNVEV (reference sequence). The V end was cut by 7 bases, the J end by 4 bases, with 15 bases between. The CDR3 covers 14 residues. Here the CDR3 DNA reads TGTGCCAGCACTGGGGCAGGGGTGGCAGATACGCAGTATTTT. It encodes CASTGAGVADTQYF.

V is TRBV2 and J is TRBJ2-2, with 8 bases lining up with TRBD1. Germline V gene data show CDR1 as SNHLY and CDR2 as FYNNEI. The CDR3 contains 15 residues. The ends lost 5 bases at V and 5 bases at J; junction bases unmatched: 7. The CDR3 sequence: CASSLTGADTGELFF. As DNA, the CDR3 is TGTGCCAGCAGTTTGACAGGGGCGGATACCGGGGAGCTGTTTTTT.

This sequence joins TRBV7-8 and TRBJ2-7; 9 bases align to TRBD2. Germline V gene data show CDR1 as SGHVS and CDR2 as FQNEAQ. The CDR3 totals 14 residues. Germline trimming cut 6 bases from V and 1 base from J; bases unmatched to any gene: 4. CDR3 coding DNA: TGTGCCAGCAGACAAAGCGGGGGGTCCTACGAGCAGTACTTC. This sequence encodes CASRQSGGSYEQYF.

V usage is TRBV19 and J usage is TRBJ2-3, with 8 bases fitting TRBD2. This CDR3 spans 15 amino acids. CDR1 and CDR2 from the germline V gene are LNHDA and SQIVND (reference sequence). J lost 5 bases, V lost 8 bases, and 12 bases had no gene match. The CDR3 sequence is CASGRRGGGLDTQYF. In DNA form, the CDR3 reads TGTGCCAGTGGCCGGAGGGGCGGGGGGTTAGATACGCAGTATTTT.